These 2 T cell receptor beta chains were all obtained from the same sample, sequenced in a study of T cell repertoires in cytomegalovirus infection (dated by TCRdb to 2018 to 2020). TCRdb records Illumina HiSeq 1500 as the sequencer. In-frame beta chains were kept once TCRdb had trimmed the public reads at Q25 with fastp and called clones with MiXCR. When rows share a CDR3 protein, they turn into one entry using the most common DNA and genes. The table for this sample lists fewer than 250,000 distinct CDR3 sequences; 9% to 15% of them were counted only once. The ten largest clones add up to approximately 1.8% of the sample. Source material: PBMCs. All receptors derive from a human donor in good health (CMV status not recorded). Some clones in this sample may be carry-over from other donors' samples.

The V gene is TRBV14, the J gene TRBJ2-1; the D is unclear. V was clipped by 3 bases and J by 7 bases, with 13 bases between them. The CDR3 totals 14 residues. Germline values: CDR1 SGHDN, CDR2 FVKESK. CDR3 in amino acids: CASSHVVWVNEQFF. CDR3 sequence (DNA): TGTGCCAGCAGCCACGTTGTGTGGGTGAATGAGCAGTTCTTC. The full variable domain, its missing parts supplied by reference TRBV14 and TRBJ2-1, is EAGVTQFPSHSVIEKGQTVTLRCDPISGHDNLYWYRRVMGKEIKFLLHFVKESKQDESGMPNNRFLAERTGGTYSTLKVQPAELEDSGVYFCASSHVVWVNEQFFGPGTRLTVL.

This clonotype was recorded a few times. The CDR3 here is CASSASDGEGTDTQYF. Here the CDR3 DNA reads TGTGCCAGCAGCGCCTCCGATGGTGAAGGCACAGATACGCAGTATTTT. The rearrangement joins TRBV12-3 or TRBV12-4 to TRBJ2-3; D uncertain. Trimming cost V 6 bases and J 1 base, with 17 bases left between them. The CDR3 length is 16 residues.